Listed here are 6 T cell receptor beta chains from one sample, sequenced in a study of blood T cell repertoires in COVID-19. The protocol was immunoSEQ multiplex PCR, while the TCRdb copy is restricted to in-frame clones and leaves out a portion. The sample carries roughly 140,000 clones, roughly 79% recorded once. Sequenced: peripheral blood. These receptors were obtained from a middle-aged man with active or convalescent COVID-19.

V and J are TRBV30 and TRBJ2-5; 14 bases fit TRBD2. This CDR3 spans 17 amino acids. The V and J ends lost 0 bases and 5 bases, in that order; junction bases with no gene match: 8. The germline gives CDR1 GTSNPN, CDR2 SVGIG (reference sequence). The CDR3 spells CAWSVLGTSGRGETQYF. CDR3 DNA: TGTGCCTGGAGTGTACTGGGGACTAGCGGGAGAGGGGAGACCCAGTACTTC. Variable domain in full (rest from reference TRBV30 and TRBJ2-5): SQTIHQWPATLVQPVGSPLSLECTVEGTSNPNLYWYRQAAGRGLQLLFYSVGIGQISSEVPQNLSASRPQDRQFILSSKKLLLSDSGFYLCAWSVLGTSGRGETQYFGPGTRLLVL.

The chain links TRBV4-2 to TRBJ2-7; perhaps TRBD2 as D (5 bases). The V end was cut by 4 bases, the J end by 5 bases, with 9 bases between. This CDR3 is 12 amino acids long. Germline loops: CDR1 LGHNA, CDR2 YNFKEQ. DNA of the CDR3: TGTGCCAGCAGCCCGGACTCACACGAGCAGTACTTC. Translation gives CASSPDSHEQYF.

CDR3 protein: CASSFIVGTSSYNEQFF. CDR3 nucleotide sequence: TGTGCCAGCAGTTTTATCGTAGGGACTAGCTCCTACAATGAGCAGTTCTTC. The chain is built from TRBV27 and TRBJ2-1, with TRBD2 matching over 8 bases. The CDR3 has 17 residues. Germline V CDR1 and CDR2: MNHEY, SMNVEV (reference sequence). V was pared by 3 bases and J by 0 bases, with 7 bases of the junction left unmatched.

The chain combines TRBV24-1 with TRBJ2-5; D is ambiguous. The CDR3 sequence is 9 residues long. Deletions cut 9 bases from V and 5 bases from J, with 3 bases between. In germline, CDR1 is KGHDR, CDR2 SFDVKD. CDR3 DNA sequence: TGTGCCACCCGGGAGACCCAGTACTTC. Its protein is CATRETQYF.

This clone was observed a handful of times. The chain employs TRBV19 and TRBJ1-1, with D perhaps matching TRBD1 (5 bases). CDR3 length equals 13 residues. V shed 3 bases and J shed 1 base, with 6 bases lying between them. Germline values: CDR1 LNHDA, CDR2 SQIVND (reference sequence). CDR3 residues: CASSIGGNTEAFF. The CDR3 DNA is TGTGCCAGTAGTATCGGGGGGAACACTGAAGCTTTCTTT.

The J gene is TRBJ1-3, the V gene TRBV4-1; D uncertain. Germline values: CDR1 MGHRA, CDR2 YSYEKL. The CDR3 is 14 amino acids. Trimming took 0 bases from V and 0 from J, leaving 3 bases between them. The CDR3 DNA reads TGCGCCAGCAGCCAAGATAGCTCTGGAAACACCATATATTTT. This encodes CASSQDSSGNTIYF.